This T cell receptor (beta chain) came from a study of T and B cells in COVID-19 patients. Study in general: Active-infection patients were older, median 67 years, than recovered patients, median about 32 years. Whole-study findings and limits: Highly clonal in active COVID-19, TRB repertoires exceeded healthy-donor diversity and richness at recovery. The recovered cohort had roughly 2,200 exclusive TCR clusters, including 30 to 40 low generation probability clusters.

BIOMED2 TRB-A/B primer pools were used in multiplex TRB PCR. One entry per CDR3 protein results from TCRdb running MiXCR on the multiplex PCR reads. The data show 20,000 to 25,000 distinct CDR3 sequences, about a third seen once. Blood genomic DNA input for TRB amplification was 250-500 ng. Comments on this clonotype: Its cognate antigen is unknown.

The sample consisted of blood. The source is a human donor who had recovered from COVID-19.

The CDR3 sequence is CATSDWGNNQPQHF. CDR3 nucleotides: TGTGCCACCAGTGATTGGGGGAACAATCAGCCCCAGCATTTT. V and J are TRBV24-1 and TRBJ1-5, with D possibly being TRBD1 (5 bases). CDR1 is KGHDR and CDR2 is SFDVKD in the germline V gene. The germline V and J ends were trimmed by 2 bases and 3 bases, with 7 bases remaining between them. This CDR3 comprises 14 residues.